These T cell receptor beta chains were read from a single sample in a study of OX40 agonist ivuxolimab in advanced cancers. TCRdb keeps only in-frame clones here, not all; method: immunoSEQ multiplex PCR. The table includes around 53,000 clones, around nine tenths detected once. Sequenced here: CD4+ or CD8+ T cells sorted from blood, sampled in a trial of the OX40 agonist ivuxolimab. These receptors were collected from an adult with an advanced solid tumor such as melanoma, head and neck, liver or kidney cancer. Each CDR3 is given with its conserved first and last residue. Each record gives: D gene, J gene, V gene, clone size, CDR3 DNA, CDR3 protein. A D gene is named only where the DNA matches it firmly. Some rows have no size entry. The others give once, few or many, or a class for an expanded clone.

TRBD2	TRBJ2-1	TRBV7-2	-	TGTGCCAGCAGCTGGAGCGGGGCCTACAATGAGCAGTTCTTC	CASSWSGAYNEQFF
TRBD1	TRBJ2-6	TRBV27	-	TGTGCCAGCAGTTCAGGGACAGGGTGGTCAGGGGCCAACGTCCTGACTTTC	CASSSGTGWSGANVLTF
TRBD2	TRBJ2-1	TRBV11-2	-	TGTGCCAGCAGCCCGTCTAGCGGGAGGAACAATGAGCAGTTCTTC	CASSPSSGRNNEQFF
-	TRBJ1-2	TRBV19	few	TGTGCCAGTAGCAACAGGGAAAATAACTATGGCTACACCTTC	CASSNRENNYGYTF
TRBD2	TRBJ2-7	TRBV6-5	-	TGTGCCAGCAACACCGGGACTAGCGGGAGTTACGAGCAGTACTTC	CASNTGTSGSYEQYF
-	TRBJ1-2	TRBV14	few	TGTGCCAGCAGCCAAGGTTCACGTTATGGCTACACCTTC	CASSQGSRYGYTF
TRBD2	TRBJ2-5	TRBV19	-	TGTGCCAGTAGTATATCTCTGGGACTAGCGGGAGAGACCCAGTACTTC	CASSISLGLAGETQYF
-	TRBJ2-7	TRBV11-2	-	TGTGCCAGCAGCTTAGTGAGGGGTGGGCAGCAGTACTTC	CASSLVRGGQQYF
-	TRBJ1-3	TRBV2	once	TGTGCCAGTACTTATTCCGCCGGGGCCTCTGGAAACACCATATATTTT	CASTYSAGASGNTIYF
TRBD1	TRBJ1-2	TRBV7-3	-	TGTGCCAGCAGCGAAGGGACAGGGGGTGTCTATGGCTACACCTTC	CASSEGTGGVYGYTF
-	TRBJ2-2	TRBV5-5	-	TGTGCCAGCAGCTTATTCAGGGCGAACACCGGGGAGCTGTTTTTT	CASSLFRANTGELFF
-	TRBJ1-1	TRBV19	few	TGTGCCAGTAGTATTCGAGGGGAAGCTTTCTTT	CASSIRGEAFF
TRBD1	TRBJ1-1	TRBV5-4	-	TGTGCCAGCAGCCAAGATGGACAGGCCGAAGCTTTCTTT	CASSQDGQAEAFF
-	TRBJ2-5	TRBV5-4	-	TGTGCCAGCAGGGTGCTCACCCAGTACTTC	CASRVLTQYF
-	TRBJ1-4	TRBV30	-	TGTGCCTGGAGTGCTAGTGAAAAACTGTTTTTT	CAWSASEKLFF
-	TRBJ1-6	TRBV11-2	-	TGTGCCAGCAGCTTAGTGGCAGGGGTAAATTCACCCCTCCACTTT	CASSLVAGVNSPLHF
-	TRBJ2-5	TRBV30	-	TGTGCCTGGAAGCAACGGGGGCAAGAGACCCAGTACTTC	CAWKQRGQETQYF
TRBD2	TRBJ2-3	TRBV2	-	TGTGCCAGCACCCCTCCGGGACTAGCGGGAGTAGATACGCAGTATTTT	CASTPPGLAGVDTQYF
-	TRBJ1-5	TRBV7-9	once	TGTGCCAGCAGCTTAGCAGGCAGCAATCAGCCCCAGCATTTT	CASSLAGSNQPQHF
-	TRBJ2-3	TRBV6-5	-	TGTGCCAGCATGGAGGGGGGCACAGATACGCAGTATTTT	CASMEGGTDTQYF
TRBD2	TRBJ2-5	TRBV11-2	-	TGTGCCAGCAGCTTAGACGGGAGGGCCCTTGAGACCCAGTACTTC	CASSLDGRALETQYF
-	TRBJ1-1	TRBV5-1	-	TGCGCCAGCAGCCAGACCTCGAACACTGAAGCTTTCTTT	CASSQTSNTEAFF
-	TRBJ2-3	TRBV5-1	-	TGCGCCAGCAGCTCTAGCACAGGCACAGATACGCAGTATTTT	CASSSSTGTDTQYF
TRBD1	TRBJ2-1	TRBV10-3	once	TGTGCCATCAGTGATTGGACAGGGGGCGCCGATGAGCAGTTCTTC	CAISDWTGGADEQFF
-	TRBJ2-2	TRBV5-4	once	TGTGCCAGCAGTACCGGGACATCGAACACCGGGGAGCTGTTTTTT	CASSTGTSNTGELFF
TRBD2	TRBJ2-1	TRBV13	-	TGTGCCAGCAGTATTAACGTCCTTCCGGGACTAGTCTACAATGAGCAGTTCTTC	CASSINVLPGLVYNEQFF
TRBD2	TRBJ2-1	TRBV28	-	TGTGCCAGCTACGGGTCCGTAGCGGGAGGCGGGTACAATGAGCAGTTCTTC	CASYGSVAGGGYNEQFF
TRBD2	TRBJ2-2	TRBV27	-	TGTGCCAGCAAAGGACTAGCGGCGAACACCGGGGAGCTGTTTTTT	CASKGLAANTGELFF
-	TRBJ1-5	TRBV2	-	TGTGCCAGCAGGTGGAGGGTTGGTCAGCCCCAGCATTTT	CASRWRVGQPQHF
TRBD2	TRBJ2-3	TRBV28	-	TGTGCCAGTCTCGGGGGGGCGCGCCCAGATACGCAGTATTTT	CASLGGARPDTQYF
-	TRBJ1-1	TRBV5-1	-	TGCGCCAGCAGCGTTTCCCTTCTGGGGATGAACACTGAAGCTTTCTTT	CASSVSLLGMNTEAFF
TRBD2	TRBJ2-6	TRBV19	-	TGTGCCAGTAGTATAGTACTAGCGGGGGACTCTGGGGCCAACGTCCTGACTTTC	CASSIVLAGDSGANVLTF
-	TRBJ2-2	TRBV7-2	-	TGTGCCAGCAGCTTCAAGGGCCCCGGGGAGCTGTTTTTT	CASSFKGPGELFF
-	TRBJ1-2	TRBV2	-	TGTGCCAGCAGCGCAACCTTGGACGGGTATGGCTACACCTTC	CASSATLDGYGYTF
-	TRBJ2-2	TRBV7-3	once	TGTGCCAGCAGCTTGTCAGGGCCCGGGGAGCTGTTTTTT	CASSLSGPGELFF
-	TRBJ2-7	TRBV28	-	TGTGCCAGCACCCCAGCACTACCTCGGTACGAGCAGTACTTC	CASTPALPRYEQYF
-	TRBJ1-2	TRBV6-5	-	TGTGCCAGCAGTTATCGGCATAACTATGGCTACACCTTC	CASSYRHNYGYTF